This TCR beta chain came from a study of blood T cell repertoires in COVID-19. The CDR3 sequence is 15 residues long. Trimming took off 3 bases at V and 7 bases at J, with 14 bases between the two ends. Germline assignment: CDR1 SGHRS and CDR2 YFSETQ. Sequencing was performed with immunoSEQ multiplex PCR; in TCRdb, only in-frame clones are kept and a portion is missing. The sample lists around 69,000 clones, more than 80% occurring once. This clonotype was sampled from a woman in her sixties or seventies with acute or convalescent COVID-19. The gene calls are TRBV5-1 and TRBJ1-6; maybe TRBD1 (6 bases). Input material: peripheral blood. The CDR3 sequence: CASSSETGGNSPLHF. CDR3 coding DNA: TGCGCCAGCAGCTCCGAGACAGGAGGAAATTCACCCCTCCACTTT.